Below are 9 T cell receptor beta chains sequenced from a single sample in a study of T-cell reconstitution after alpha-beta-depleted transplantation in children. Using unique molecular identifiers, the investigators prepared the TCRbeta library. TCRdb itself ran the PCR reads through MiXCR, one entry per CDR3 protein. This sample has a few hundred thousand distinct CDR3 sequences, with approximately 9.7% found just once. The specimen was PBMCs from the stem cell graft donor, collected from the stem cell graft. These receptors were obtained from a human donor who donated a stem cell graft to a child with SCID.

The rearrangement uses TRBV28 and TRBJ1-2, with D unclear. Germline V gene sequence: CDR1 MDHEN, CDR2 SYDVKM. The CDR3 is made up of 14 amino acids. Trimming took 4 bases from V and 6 from J, leaving 15 bases between them. The CDR3 nucleotides read TGTGCCAGCAGTTCCCTGGCAGCAAACAATGGCTACACCTTC. Residues: CASSSLAANNGYTF.

This clonotype was counted ten times or more. This sequence joins TRBV18 and TRBJ1-1, with a tentative D call TRBD1 (5 bases). Deletions cut 0 bases from V and 5 bases from J, with 13 bases between. This CDR3 has 15 residues. CDR1 and CDR2 (germline): KGHSH, LQKENI. CDR3 DNA sequence: TGTGCCAGCTCACCACCCGCTTTGGGGGGGACTGAAGCTTTCTTT. Amino acids: CASSPPALGGTEAFF.

At least ten counts were recorded for this clonotype. This chain uses TRBV5-1 with TRBJ1-5, with D maybe TRBD1 (5 bases). The CDR3 spans 15 residues. Deletions cut 5 bases from V and 1 base from J, with 13 bases between. Germline V lookup: CDR1 SGHRS, CDR2 YFSETQ. CDR3 region: CASRSTGESNQPQHF. The CDR3, as DNA: TGCGCCAGCAGGTCGACGGGGGAAAGCAATCAGCCCCAGCATTTT.

This clonotype has ten or more counts. The chain has TRBV7-2 and TRBJ2-1; 7 nucleotides match TRBD1. The germline gives CDR1 SGHTA, CDR2 FQGNSA. This CDR3 spans 17 amino acids. The J segment lost 3 bases and the V segment lost 0 bases, leaving 8 bases of the junction unmatched. The CDR3 nucleotides are TGTGCCAGCAGCTTAGCGGCGTACAGGGGCCGCTACAATGAGCAGTTCTTC. Translating gives CASSLAAYRGRYNEQFF.

In its sample, this clonotype was seen many times. The chain links TRBV5-1 to TRBJ2-1; a weak D match, TRBD2 (7 bases). V lost 1 base and J 4 bases, leaving 12 bases between the germline ends. Per germline, CDR1 SGHRS and CDR2 YFSETQ. CDR3 length equals 15 residues. CDR3 sequence: CASSLTGGPYNEQFF. For the CDR3, the DNA is TGCGCCAGCAGCTTGACGGGGGGCCCATACAATGAGCAGTTCTTC.

The chain couples TRBV7-2 to TRBJ2-5, with 8 bases aligning to TRBD2. CDR3 length: 17 amino acids. V dropped 0 bases and J dropped 2; count of bases not matched to a gene: 8. Germline CDR1 is SGHTA and CDR2 is FQGNSA. The CDR3 loop reads CASSLAGLTGGQETQYF. The CDR3, as DNA: TGTGCCAGCAGCTTAGCGGGATTGACGGGGGGGCAAGAGACCCAGTACTTC.

This clonotype was seen ten or more times. In nucleotides, the CDR3 is TGCGCCAGCAGCTCCCTAACTAGCGGGGGACCAGATACGCAGTATTTT. Amino acid sequence: CASSSLTSGGPDTQYF. The chain links TRBV5-1 to TRBJ2-3; the match to TRBD2 covers 11 bases. V dropped 3 bases and J dropped 4; count of bases not matched to a gene: 7. CDR1 is SGHRS, CDR2 YFSETQ, per germline. CDR3 size: 16 residues.

This clonotype was seen ten or more times. CDR3 bases: TGTGCCAGCAGCTTTCTACCGGGACAAGGATGGGGGAGCACTGAAGCTTTCTTT. As protein: CASSFLPGQGWGSTEAFF. The J gene is TRBJ1-1, the V gene TRBV11-1, with D possibly matching TRBD1 (6 bases). Per the germline V gene, CDR1 is SGHAT and CDR2 is FQDESV (reference sequence). Trimming removed 3 bases from V and 4 bases from J, with 24 bases in between. The CDR3 spans 18 residues. The complete variable domain, with remaining parts taken from reference TRBV11-1 and TRBJ1-1, reads EAEVAQSPRYKITEKSQAVAFWCDPISGHATLYWYRQILGQGPELLVQFQDESVVDDSQLPKDRFSAERLKGVDSTLKIQPAELGDSAMYLCASSFLPGQGWGSTEAFFGQGTRLTVV.

In its sample, this clonotype was seen many times. V usage is TRBV5-1 and J usage is TRBJ1-2; TRBD1 matches 10 bases. V trimming: 4 bases; J trimming: 7 bases; junction bases outside the gene matches: 10. In germline, CDR1 is SGHRS, CDR2 YFSETQ. The CDR3 is 15 amino acids. CDR3 nucleotide sequence: TGCGCCAGCAGCACCGCCGACAGGGGGCGGTCTGGCTACACCTTC. It yields the protein CASSTADRGRSGYTF.